This TCR beta chain was identified during a study of shared clonotypes between healthy human individuals. Clones were sequenced by immunoSEQ multiplex PCR, and TCRdb holds only the in-frame ones, with some missing. Counted here are 800,000 to 1,200,000 clones, around 78% occurring once; the ten biggest clones make up more than 0.45%. Regarding the study as a whole: Sharing across four donors was highest in naive CD4 (about 5%) and lowest in memory CD8 (roughly 0.4%). The donor pool, a small one, limited the genetic and exposure-history diversity represented.

Study donors comprised healthy, HIV-negative adults devoid of recent acute infection or vaccination. In regard to this clone: Its matching antigen is unknown.

V was clipped by 7 bases and J by 5 bases; unmatched bases: 9. The CDR3 spans 16 residues. The germline gives CDR1 LNHDA, CDR2 SQIVND (reference sequence). This chain links TRBV19 with TRBJ2-2; 11 nucleotides align to TRBD2. The sequencing input was memory CD4+ T cells from PBMCs. Subset of the sample: CD45RA-negative fraction. The receptor's source is a man aged 18 to 30 in good health. Some clones in this sample may be carry-over from other donors' samples. CDR3 sequence reads: CASTGLAGEKTGELFF. The CDR3 nucleotides read TGTGCCAGTACCGGACTAGCGGGTGAAAAGACCGGGGAGCTGTTTTTT.